This T cell receptor (beta chain) was identified during a study of neurological immune-mediated disorders. Points from the study as a whole: No sharing of CDR3 amino acid sequences was observed among expanded clones across subjects, suggesting private repertoires in all groups.

Documented time point: longitudinal time-point 2. Individuals who volunteered at a blood bank located in Maryland, USA, made up the group of healthy controls. Synthesis of cDNA was accomplished via 5'RACE employing 10-nucleotide random UMIs. From 15-18 subjects, every sequencing run obtained over 190 million TCR-beta sequences. One entry per CDR3 protein, called by TCRdb with MiXCR from the 5' RACE reads. In the table there are about 33,000 distinct CDR3 sequences, around an eighth of which are singletons. This CDR3 has 15 amino acids. Germline lookup yields CDR1 SGHDT and CDR2 YYEEEE. V was clipped by 3 bases and J by 2 bases; unmatched bases: 7. In its sample, this clonotype was seen many times. Antigen unknown.

This chain joins TRBV5-6 and TRBJ2-7, with 8 bases identical to TRBD1. The sequencing sample was made of PBMCs. The clonotype was recovered from a woman aged 35 to 49 in good health. The CDR3 bases are TGTGCCAGCAGCTCCGCCGGGACAGGAGCCTACGAGCAGTACTTC. This sequence encodes CASSSAGTGAYEQYF.